This TCR beta chain was recorded in a study of blood T cell repertoires in COVID-19. CDR1 and CDR2 (germline): ENHRY, SYGVKD. The CDR3 sequence is 15 residues long. With V trimmed by 6 bases and J by 7 bases, 9 bases remained unmatched. Clones were sequenced by immunoSEQ multiplex PCR, and TCRdb holds only the in-frame ones, with some missing. The sample records roughly 380,000 clones, almost 90% being singletons. The J gene is TRBJ2-1, the V gene TRBV10-3, with TRBD2 matching 10 bases. This sequence originates from a young woman who had been exposed to COVID-19. Sequenced material: PBMCs or T cells enriched from blood (not recorded which). Here the CDR3 DNA reads TGTGCCATCAGGCAGGGACTAGCGAGAGGGAATGAGCAGTTCTTC. Protein product: CAIRQGLARGNEQFF.